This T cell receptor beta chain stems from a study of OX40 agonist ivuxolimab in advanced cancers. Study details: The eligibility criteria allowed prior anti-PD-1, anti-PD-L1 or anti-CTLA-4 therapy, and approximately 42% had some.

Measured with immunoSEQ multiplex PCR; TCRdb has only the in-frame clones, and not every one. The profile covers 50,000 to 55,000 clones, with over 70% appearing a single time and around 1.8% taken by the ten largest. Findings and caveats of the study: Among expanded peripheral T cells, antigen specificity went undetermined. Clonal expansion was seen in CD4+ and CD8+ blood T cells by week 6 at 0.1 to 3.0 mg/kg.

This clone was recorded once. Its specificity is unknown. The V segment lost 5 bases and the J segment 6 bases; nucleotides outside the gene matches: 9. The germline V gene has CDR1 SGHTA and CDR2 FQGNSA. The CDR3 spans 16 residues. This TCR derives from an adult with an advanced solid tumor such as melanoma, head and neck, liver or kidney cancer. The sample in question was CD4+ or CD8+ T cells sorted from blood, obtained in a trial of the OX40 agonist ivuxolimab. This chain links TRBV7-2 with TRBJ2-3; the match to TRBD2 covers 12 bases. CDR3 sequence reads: CASSIPSGGASDTQYF. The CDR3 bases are TGTGCCAGCAGCATCCCTAGCGGGGGGGCATCGGATACGCAGTATTTT.